This entry lists 3 T cell receptor beta chains sequenced from one sample in a study of T cell repertoires in aging, cancer and after chemotherapy. A mixed TRB-A/B primer pool amplified rearranged TRB by multiplex touch-down PCR. TCRdb re-derived calls from the multiplex PCR reads in MiXCR, one entry per CDR3 protein. The sample holds about 5,000 distinct CDR3 sequences, around 21% seen once. The template was genomic DNA from peripheral blood, not RNA. The sequencing input was blood. The receptor set was obtained from a human donor in good health. The donor label of this sample is uncertain.

This clonotype is judged medium-sized. This rearrangement joins TRBV12-3 or TRBV12-4 to TRBJ1-2; no clear D. Trimming left V 6 bases short and J 5 bases short, with 16 bases between. The CDR3 is 14 residues long. This CDR3 reads CASSRDEASYGYTF. The CDR3 bases are TGTGCCAGCAGCCGTGACGAAGCTTCTTATGGCTACACCTTC.

About this clonotype: A much more abundant neighbour one base away suggests this may be a read error. This sequence joins TRBV18 and TRBJ2-7; D may correspond to TRBD1 or TRBD2 (5 bases each). The V gene's germline CDR1 is KGHSH and CDR2 LQKENI. CDR3 length: 12 amino acids. Here the CDR3 DNA reads TGTGGCAGCTCACCGGGGCGGTACGAGCAGTACTTC. It specifies CGSSPGRYEQYF.

Relative to its sample, this clonotype is large. The chain recombines TRBV29-1 with TRBJ2-5, with TRBD2 as a possible D gene (5 bases). V was clipped by 4 bases and J by 0 bases, with 9 bases between them. The CDR3 totals 13 residues. The V gene's germline CDR1 is SQVTM and CDR2 ANQGSEA. CDR3: CSVATSHQETQYF. The CDR3 bases are TGCAGCGTTGCAACTAGTCACCAAGAGACCCAGTACTTC.